Described below is a single T cell receptor (beta chain) sequence and its context. Its antigen is unknown. Base qualities are not at hand, and no much larger clone is one base apart. These data belong to a study of T cell responses to AZD1222 COVID-19 vaccine (dated by TCRdb to about 2021). For context, the study as a whole: AZD1222 recipients with second doses at about 4 weeks or about 12 weeks were pooled, because spike-specific TCR depth and breadth did not differ between schedules. TCR sequencing covered 230 or so trial participants: 200 to 220 given two doses of AZD1222 and approximately 26 given two doses of MenACWY control vaccine. Trial participants were enrolled by age into subgroups of 18-55, 56-69 and 70-plus years, and around 150, 28 and 57 TCR-sequenced participants, respectively, were included in these subgroups. General findings and caveats noted by the study authors: Epitopes outside the regions mutated in the B.1.351 and B.1.1.7 variants were reportedly recognized by nearly half of the unique spike-specific TCRs. A significant rise in spike-specific TCR breadth and depth was observed after two AZD1222 doses relative to day 0 and relative to MenACWY recipients. CD4 TCRs associated with the vaccine covered the entire spike protein, and the dominant responses were in regions 160-218 and 743-854. Participants were mostly white British and included more females than males, and it was suggested by the authors that clonal diversity may have been underestimated. Conclusions about previously exposed vaccinees are limited because only a handful of AZD1222 recipients were SARS-CoV-2 seropositive at baseline. The 56-69-year group was small, and its depth increase did not reach significance, likely because of low power. Because no day 14 peak-response samples were available, repertoires were characterized only after the peak T cell response.

The sample's time point label, decoded: baseline before first vaccination. Samples from vaccinated people were obtained from the UK trials COV001 and COV002, which included a single-blind randomized controlled phase 2/3 trial of AZD1222 (ChAdOx1 nCoV-19) in healthy adults. For TCRbeta chain sequencing, PBMC samples from trial participants were taken at day 0 and at day 28 after the second dose. Between the V and J ends, shortened by 6 bases and 7 bases respectively, the junction contains 3 bases. For CDR1 and CDR2, the germline V gene lists SQVTM and ANQGSEA. The CDR3 runs 8 amino acids, cysteine and phenylalanine included. Left in the record is the CDR3 DNA by itself, 24 bases read in frame from the first base. The CDR3 regions of human TCRbeta chains were analyzed by immunosequencing. The source study handled its data this way. TCRs in the repertoires were matched against a reference library of SARS-CoV-2-specific TCRs that had been generated with the MIRA antigen-specificity platform. Breadth meant the fraction of unique TCRs that were SARS-CoV-2-associated, whereas depth meant the fraction of total T cells that were SARS-CoV-2-associated. Using the MIRA data, every spike-specific TCR was mapped to the spike region that the TCR reacted to and assigned to either a CD4 or a CD8 class. Log10-transformed breadth and depth values were compared by one-way ANOVA with Sidak's multiple comparisons tests. TCRdb obtained this table from immuneACCESS and retained in-frame rearrangements with V and J assigned. These tables miss some clones; where compared with another copy, unresolved V genes account for less than half of the shortfall, and the remainder is unexplained. For V, J and clone size, that table is used; D and trimming come from the DNA. The sample table shows roughly 100,000 clones, and roughly 88% are seen once. The ten largest clones capture 5% to 6% of the sample.

Sequencing used peripheral blood, obtained on day 0 of AZD1222 vaccination. The origin of this receptor is an adult in good health. The chain links TRBV29-1 with TRBJ1-1, with the D gene not confidently named. The CDR3 corresponds to CSVGEAFF. The nucleotide sequence reads TGCAGCGTGGGTGAAGCTTTCTTT.